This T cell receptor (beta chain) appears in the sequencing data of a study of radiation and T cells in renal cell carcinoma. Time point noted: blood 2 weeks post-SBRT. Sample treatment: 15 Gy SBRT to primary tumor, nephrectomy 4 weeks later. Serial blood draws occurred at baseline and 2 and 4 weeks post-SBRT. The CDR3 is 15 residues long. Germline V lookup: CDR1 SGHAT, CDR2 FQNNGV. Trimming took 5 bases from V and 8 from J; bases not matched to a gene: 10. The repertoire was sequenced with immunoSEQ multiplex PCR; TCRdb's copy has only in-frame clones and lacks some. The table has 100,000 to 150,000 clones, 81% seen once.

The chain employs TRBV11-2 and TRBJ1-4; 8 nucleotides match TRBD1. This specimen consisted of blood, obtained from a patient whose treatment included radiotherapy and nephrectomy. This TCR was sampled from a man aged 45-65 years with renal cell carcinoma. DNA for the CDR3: TGTGCCAGCAGCCCTCCTGGACAGGGTCGAGAAAAACTGTTTTTT. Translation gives CASSPPGQGREKLFF.